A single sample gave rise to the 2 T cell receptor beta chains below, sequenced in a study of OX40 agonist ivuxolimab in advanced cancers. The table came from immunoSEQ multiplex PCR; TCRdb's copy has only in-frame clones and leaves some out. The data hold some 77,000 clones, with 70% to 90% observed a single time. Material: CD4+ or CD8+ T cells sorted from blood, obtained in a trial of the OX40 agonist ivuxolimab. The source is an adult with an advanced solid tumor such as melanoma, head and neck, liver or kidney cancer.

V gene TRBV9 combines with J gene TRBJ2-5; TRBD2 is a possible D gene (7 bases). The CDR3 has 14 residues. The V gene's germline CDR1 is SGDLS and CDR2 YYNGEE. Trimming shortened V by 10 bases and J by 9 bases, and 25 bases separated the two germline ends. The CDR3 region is CAPRGLGGGVAQYF. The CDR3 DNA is TGTGCCCCCAGAGGGTTAGGGGGGGGAGTGGCCCAGTACTTC.

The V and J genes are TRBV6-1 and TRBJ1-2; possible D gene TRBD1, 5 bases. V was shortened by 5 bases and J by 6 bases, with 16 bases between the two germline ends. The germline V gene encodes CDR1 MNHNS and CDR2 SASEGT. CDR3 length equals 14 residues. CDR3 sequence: CASSTHSGADGYTF. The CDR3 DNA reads TGTGCCAGCAGTACTCATTCCGGGGCCGATGGCTACACCTTC.